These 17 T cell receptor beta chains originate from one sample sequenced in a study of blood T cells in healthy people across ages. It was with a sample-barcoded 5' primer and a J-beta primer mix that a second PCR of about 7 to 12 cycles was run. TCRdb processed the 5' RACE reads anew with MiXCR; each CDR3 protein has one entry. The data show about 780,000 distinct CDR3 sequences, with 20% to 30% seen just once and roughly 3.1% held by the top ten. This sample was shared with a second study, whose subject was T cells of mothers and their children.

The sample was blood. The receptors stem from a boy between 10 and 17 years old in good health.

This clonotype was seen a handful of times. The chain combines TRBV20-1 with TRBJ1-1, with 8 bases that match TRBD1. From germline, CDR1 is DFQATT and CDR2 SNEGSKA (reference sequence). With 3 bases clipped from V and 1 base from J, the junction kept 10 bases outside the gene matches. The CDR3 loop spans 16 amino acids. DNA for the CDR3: TGCAGTGCTAGTGGAGCCCCGACAGGGGCGAACACTGAAGCTTTCTTT. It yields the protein CSASGAPTGANTEAFF.

The CDR3: CASRRQGMNTEAFF. The CDR3 DNA follows: TGTGCCAGCAGACGACAGGGGATGAACACTGAAGCTTTCTTT. The V and J genes are TRBV12-3 or TRBV12-4 and TRBJ1-1; 8 nucleotides line up with TRBD1. The junction had 3 bases not matched to a gene; V was cut back by 6 bases and J by 0 bases. This CDR3 region has 14 residues.

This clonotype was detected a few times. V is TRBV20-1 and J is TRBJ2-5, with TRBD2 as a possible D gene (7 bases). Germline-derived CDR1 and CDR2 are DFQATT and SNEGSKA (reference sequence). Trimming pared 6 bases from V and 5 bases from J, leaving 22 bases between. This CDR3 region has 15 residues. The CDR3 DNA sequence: TGCAGTGCCGGCGGTTCGGGGGGCCTTCTGGAGACCCAGTACTTC. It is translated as CSAGGSGGLLETQYF.

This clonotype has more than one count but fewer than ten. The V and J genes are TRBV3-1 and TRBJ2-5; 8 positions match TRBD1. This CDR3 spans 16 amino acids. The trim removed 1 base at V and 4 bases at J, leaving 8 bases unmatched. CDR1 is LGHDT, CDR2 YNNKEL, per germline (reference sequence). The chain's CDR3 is CASSQGPIGTGETQYF. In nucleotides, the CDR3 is TGTGCCAGCAGCCAAGGCCCTATCGGGACAGGAGAGACCCAGTACTTC.

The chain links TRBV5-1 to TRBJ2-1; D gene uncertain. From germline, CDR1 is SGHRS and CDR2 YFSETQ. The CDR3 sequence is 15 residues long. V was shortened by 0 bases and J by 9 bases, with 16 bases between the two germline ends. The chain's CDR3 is CASSLDVSTVSEQFF. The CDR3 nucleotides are TGCGCCAGCAGCTTGGATGTTAGTACAGTCAGTGAGCAGTTCTTC.

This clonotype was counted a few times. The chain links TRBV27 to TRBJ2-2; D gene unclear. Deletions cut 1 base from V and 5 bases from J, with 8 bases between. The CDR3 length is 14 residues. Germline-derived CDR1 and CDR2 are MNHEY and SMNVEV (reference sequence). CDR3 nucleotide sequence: TGTGCCAGCAGTTTATTTTCAGGTACCGGGGAGCTGTTTTTT. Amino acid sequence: CASSLFSGTGELFF.

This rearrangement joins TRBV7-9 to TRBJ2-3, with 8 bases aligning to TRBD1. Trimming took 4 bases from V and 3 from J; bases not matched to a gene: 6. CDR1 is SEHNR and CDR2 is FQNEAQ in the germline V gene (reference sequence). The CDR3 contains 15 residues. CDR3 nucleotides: TGTGCCAGCAGCTATCGGACAGGGAAAACAGATACGCAGTATTTT. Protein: CASSYRTGKTDTQYF.

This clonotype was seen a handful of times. CDR3 sequence (DNA): TGCGCCATCCGAGGGGACCCGAACACTGAAGCTTTCTTT. It specifies CAIRGDPNTEAFF. The genes are TRBV5-1 and TRBJ1-1, with D perhaps TRBD1 (5 bases). Per germline, CDR1 SGHRS and CDR2 YFSETQ. The CDR3 covers 13 residues. V lost 9 bases and J lost 1, with 13 bases in between.

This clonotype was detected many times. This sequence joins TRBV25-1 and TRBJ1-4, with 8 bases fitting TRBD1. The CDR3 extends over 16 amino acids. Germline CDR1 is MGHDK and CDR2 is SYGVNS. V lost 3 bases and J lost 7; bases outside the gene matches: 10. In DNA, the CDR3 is TGTGCCAGCAGTGACCCACGACAGGGGCCTATTGAAAAACTGTTTTTT. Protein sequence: CASSDPRQGPIEKLFF. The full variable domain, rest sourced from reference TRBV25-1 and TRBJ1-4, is EADIYQTPRYLVIGTGKKITLECSQTMGHDKMYWYQQDPGMELHLIHYSYGVNSTEKGDLSSESTVSRIRTEHFPLTLESARPSHTSQYLCASSDPRQGPIEKLFFGSGTQLSVL.

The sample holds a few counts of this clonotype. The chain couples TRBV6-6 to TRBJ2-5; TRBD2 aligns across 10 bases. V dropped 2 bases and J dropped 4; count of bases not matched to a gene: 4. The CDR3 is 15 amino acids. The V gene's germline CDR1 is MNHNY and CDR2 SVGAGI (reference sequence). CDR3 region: CASSYRVAGGETQYF. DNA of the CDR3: TGTGCCAGCAGTTACAGGGTAGCGGGGGGAGAGACCCAGTACTTC.

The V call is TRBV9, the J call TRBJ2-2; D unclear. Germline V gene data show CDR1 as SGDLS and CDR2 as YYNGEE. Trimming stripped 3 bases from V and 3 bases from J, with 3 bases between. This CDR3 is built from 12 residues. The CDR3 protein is CASSADTGELFF. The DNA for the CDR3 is TGTGCCAGCAGCGCAGACACCGGGGAGCTGTTTTTT.

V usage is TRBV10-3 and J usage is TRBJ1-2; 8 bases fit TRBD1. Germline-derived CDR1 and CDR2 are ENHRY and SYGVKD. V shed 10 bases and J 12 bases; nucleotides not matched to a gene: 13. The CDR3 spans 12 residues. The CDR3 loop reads CATGDTGGSNTF. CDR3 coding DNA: TGTGCCACCGGTGACACAGGGGGGTCGAACACCTTC.

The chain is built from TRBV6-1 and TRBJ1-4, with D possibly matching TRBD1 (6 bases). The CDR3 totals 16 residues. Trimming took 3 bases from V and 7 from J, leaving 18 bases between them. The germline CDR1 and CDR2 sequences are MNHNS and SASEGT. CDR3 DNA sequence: TGTGCCAGCAGTGACGGCGACCGGGGGCGGAGTGAAAAACTGTTTTTT. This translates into CASSDGDRGRSEKLFF.

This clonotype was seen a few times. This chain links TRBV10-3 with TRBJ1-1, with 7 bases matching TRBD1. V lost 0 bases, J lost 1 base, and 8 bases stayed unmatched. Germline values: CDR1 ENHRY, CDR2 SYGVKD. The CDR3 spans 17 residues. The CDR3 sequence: CAISESTGPHKNTEAFF. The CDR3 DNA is TGTGCCATCAGTGAGTCGACAGGGCCCCACAAGAACACTGAAGCTTTCTTT.

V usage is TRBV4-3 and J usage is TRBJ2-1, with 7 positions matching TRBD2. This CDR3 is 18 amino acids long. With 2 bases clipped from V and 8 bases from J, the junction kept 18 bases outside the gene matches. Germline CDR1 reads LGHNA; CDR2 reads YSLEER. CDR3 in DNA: TGCGCCAGCAGCCAAATGTCCCCGGGAGGCGGAAGAGGGCATGAGCAGTTCTTC. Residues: CASSQMSPGGGRGHEQFF.

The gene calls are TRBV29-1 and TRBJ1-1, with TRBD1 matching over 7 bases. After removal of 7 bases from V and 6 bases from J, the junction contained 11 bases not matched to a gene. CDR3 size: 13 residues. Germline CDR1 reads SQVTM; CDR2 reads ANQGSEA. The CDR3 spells CSERTGETAEAFF. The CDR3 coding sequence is TGCAGCGAACGTACAGGGGAAACTGCTGAAGCTTTCTTT.

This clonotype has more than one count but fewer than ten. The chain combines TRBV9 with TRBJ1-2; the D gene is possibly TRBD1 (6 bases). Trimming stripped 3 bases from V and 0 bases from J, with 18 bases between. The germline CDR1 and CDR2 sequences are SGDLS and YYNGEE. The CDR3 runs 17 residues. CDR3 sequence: CASSALKYTGTNYGYTF. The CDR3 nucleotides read TGTGCCAGCAGCGCCCTTAAATATACAGGGACTAACTATGGCTACACCTTC.